This T cell receptor (beta chain) was captured by sequencing in a study of OX40 agonist ivuxolimab in advanced cancers. General study findings and limits: Near-lowest levels of clonal expansion characterized partial responders at 0.1-3.0 mg/kg.

Clones were read by immunoSEQ multiplex PCR, and TCRdb kept only the in-frame ones, dropping some. The repertoire holds more than 75,000 clones, with 70% to 85% as singletons. As regards this clone: What it binds is not known.

Germline assignment: CDR1 SGHRS and CDR2 YFSETQ. This CDR3 has 16 amino acids. V lost 2 bases and J lost 1; bases outside the gene matches: 3. The gene calls are TRBV5-1 and TRBJ2-1; 10 positions match TRBD2. The source is an adult with an advanced solid tumor such as melanoma, head and neck, liver or kidney cancer. The specimen was CD4+ or CD8+ T cells sorted from blood, collected in a trial of the OX40 agonist ivuxolimab. The CDR3 protein is CASSFGSGGSYNEQFF. The CDR3 nucleotides read TGCGCCAGCAGCTTCGGTAGCGGGGGGTCCTACAATGAGCAGTTCTTC.